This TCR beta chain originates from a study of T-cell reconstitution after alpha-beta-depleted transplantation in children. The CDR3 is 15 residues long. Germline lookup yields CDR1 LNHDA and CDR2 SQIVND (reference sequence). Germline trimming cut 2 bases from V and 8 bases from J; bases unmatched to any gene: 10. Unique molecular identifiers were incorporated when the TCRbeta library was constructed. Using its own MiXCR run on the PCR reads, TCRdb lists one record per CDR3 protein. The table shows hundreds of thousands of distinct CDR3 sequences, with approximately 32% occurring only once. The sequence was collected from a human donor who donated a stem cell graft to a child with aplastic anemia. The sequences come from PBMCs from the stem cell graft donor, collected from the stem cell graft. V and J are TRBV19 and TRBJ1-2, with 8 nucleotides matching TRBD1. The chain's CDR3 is CASSIRGGTGDGYTF. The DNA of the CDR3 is TGTGCCAGTAGTATACGGGGCGGGACAGGAGACGGCTACACCTTC.